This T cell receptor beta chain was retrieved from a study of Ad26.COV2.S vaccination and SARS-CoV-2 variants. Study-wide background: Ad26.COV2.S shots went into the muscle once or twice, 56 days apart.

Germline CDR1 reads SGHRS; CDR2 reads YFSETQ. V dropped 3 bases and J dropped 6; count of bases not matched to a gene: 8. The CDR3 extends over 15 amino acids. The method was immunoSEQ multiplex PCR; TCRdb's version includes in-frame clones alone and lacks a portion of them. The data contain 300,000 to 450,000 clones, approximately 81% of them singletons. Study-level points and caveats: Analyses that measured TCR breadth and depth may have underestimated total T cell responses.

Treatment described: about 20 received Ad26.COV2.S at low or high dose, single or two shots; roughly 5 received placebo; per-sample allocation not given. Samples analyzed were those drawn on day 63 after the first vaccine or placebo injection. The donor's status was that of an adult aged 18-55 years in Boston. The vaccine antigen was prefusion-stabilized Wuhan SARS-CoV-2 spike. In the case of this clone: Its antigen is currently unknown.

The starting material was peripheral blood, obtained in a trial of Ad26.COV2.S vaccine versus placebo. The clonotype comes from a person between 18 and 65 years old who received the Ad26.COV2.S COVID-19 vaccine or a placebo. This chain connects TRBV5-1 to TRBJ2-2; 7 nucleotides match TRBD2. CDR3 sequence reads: CASSSFMGGSGELFF. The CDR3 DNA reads TGCGCCAGCAGCTCATTTATGGGAGGGTCCGGGGAGCTGTTTTTT.